Listed below are T cell receptor beta chains from one sample, sequenced in a study of blood T cell repertoires in COVID-19. Some clones are missing from TCRdb's copy, which holds only in-frame ones; the method was immunoSEQ multiplex PCR. In the table there are 100,000 to 150,000 clones, around 88% of which are singletons. The source material was peripheral blood. Source of these receptors: a man aged 50 or older with acute or convalescent COVID-19. CDR3s include the opening cysteine and the closing phenylalanine or tryptophan. A D gene is named only where the DNA matches it firmly. Only some rows state a clone size, as once, few, many or a class for expanded clones.

TRBJ2-7,11,NA,NA,TRBV6-1,CASNRDGEQYF,TGTGCCAGCAACAGGGACGGCGAGCAGTACTTC
TRBJ1-2,15,NA,few,TRBV28,CASLTGGTPNYGYTF,TGTGCCAGCCTCACGGGGGGGACTCCCAACTATGGCTACACCTTC
TRBJ2-3,15,NA,NA,TRBV6-1,CASSESGVRTDTQYF,TGTGCCAGCAGTGAATCAGGGGTCAGAACAGATACGCAGTATTTT
TRBJ2-2,15,NA,NA,TRBV7-9,CASTPGDSNTGELFF,TGTGCCAGTACGCCGGGAGACTCGAACACCGGGGAGCTGTTTTTT
TRBJ2-7,14,TRBD1,NA,TRBV19,CASSIATGAYEQYF,TGTGCCAGTAGTATAGCGACAGGGGCCTACGAGCAGTACTTC
TRBJ1-1,13,NA,once,TRBV7-9,CASSLNTNTEAFF,TGTGCCAGCAGCTTGAACACGAACACTGAAGCTTTCTTT
TRBJ2-7,14,TRBD2,few,TRBV4-1,CASSLLAGNYEQYF,TGCGCCAGCAGCCTACTAGCGGGAAACTACGAGCAGTACTTC
TRBJ1-4,14,NA,NA,TRBV4-1,CASSQEDRDMKLFF,TGCGCCAGCAGCCAAGAGGACCGGGATATGAAACTGTTTTTT
TRBJ1-2,11,NA,NA,TRBV12-5,CASGSHGGYTF,TGTGCTAGTGGTAGCCACGGTGGCTACACCTTC
TRBJ1-3,14,NA,NA,TRBV30,CAWSTSSSGNTIYF,TGTGCCTGGAGTACGTCGAGCTCTGGAAACACCATATATTTT
TRBJ2-7,14,NA,NA,TRBV28,CASSAVRVEDEQYF,TGTGCCAGCAGTGCGGTACGGGTGGAGGACGAGCAGTACTTC
TRBJ2-7,14,NA,NA,TRBV28,CASSLGAYPYEQYF,TGTGCCAGCAGTTTGGGGGCCTATCCTTACGAGCAGTACTTC
TRBJ2-5,13,NA,NA,TRBV28,CASSSGEGETQYF,TGTGCCAGCAGTTCAGGGGAGGGAGAGACCCAGTACTTC
TRBJ1-2,18,TRBD1,once,TRBV24-1,CATSPTAYTGGKEYGYTF,TGTGCCACCAGCCCAACCGCCTATACAGGGGGCAAGGAGTATGGCTACACCTTC
TRBJ2-7,12,TRBD2,NA,TRBV6-5,CASRLAGGEQYF,TGTGCCAGTAGACTAGCGGGGGGGGAGCAGTACTTC
TRBJ1-5,15,NA,NA,TRBV4-1,CASSQVGTGHEPQHF,TGCGCCAGCAGCCAAGTCGGGACGGGACATGAGCCCCAGCATTTT
TRBJ1-1,15,TRBD1,NA,TRBV5-1,CASSLQGTADTEAFF,TGCGCCAGCAGCTTACAGGGGACGGCGGACACTGAAGCTTTCTTT
TRBJ1-1,14,TRBD1,NA,TRBV29-1,CSVELKGAGTEAFF,TGCAGCGTTGAGCTAAAGGGGGCGGGCACTGAAGCTTTCTTT
TRBJ2-7,15,NA,NA,TRBV18,CASSPTHDRTYEQYF,TGTGCCAGCTCACCGACCCATGACAGGACCTACGAGCAGTACTTC
TRBJ2-2,14,NA,NA,TRBV6-5,CAGADQLVTGELFF,TGTGCCGGAGCAGATCAGTTGGTCACCGGGGAGCTGTTTTTT
TRBJ2-3,15,NA,NA,TRBV11-3,CASSPRGKITDTQYF,TGTGCCAGCAGCCCGCGCGGCAAGATAACAGATACGCAGTATTTT
TRBJ2-5,15,TRBD2,NA,TRBV7-7,CASSLGAGVQETQYF,TGTGCTAGCAGCTTAGGCGCGGGGGTCCAAGAGACCCAGTACTTC
TRBJ2-3,13,NA,NA,TRBV5-1,CASAGQGADTQYF,TGCGCCAGCGCCGGGCAGGGTGCAGATACGCAGTATTTT
TRBJ1-1,15,NA,NA,TRBV9,CASSVRPGMNTEAFF,TGTGCCAGCAGCGTACGTCCGGGAATGAACACTGAAGCTTTCTTT
TRBJ1-5,14,TRBD1,NA,TRBV5-1,CASSPGTGYRPQHF,TGCGCCAGCAGCCCGGGGACAGGGTATCGGCCCCAGCATTTT
TRBJ1-6,14,TRBD1,NA,TRBV2,CASIRGDRYSPLHF,TGTGCCAGCATCCGTGGGGACAGGTACTCACCCCTCCACTTT
TRBJ1-1,13,NA,NA,TRBV29-1,CSVAYRAGTEAFF,TGCAGCGTTGCGTACAGGGCGGGCACTGAAGCTTTCTTT
TRBJ2-2,13,TRBD1,once,TRBV12-3/TRBV12-4,CASGDRDAGELFF,TGTGCCAGCGGGGACAGGGACGCCGGGGAGCTGTTTTTT